These 12 T cell receptor beta chains were sequenced from one sample in a study of CD8+CD57+ T cells in acquired aplastic anemia. An expansion of CD8+CD57+ cells by flow cytometry had been shown in patients chosen for sequencing. Genomic DNA served as template for TCR beta VDJ and CDR3 profiling. TCRdb processed the reads anew with MiXCR; each CDR3 protein has one entry. The sample carries around 430,000 distinct CDR3 sequences, under 40% recorded once. The sample taken for sequencing was sorted CD4+, CD8+, or CD8+CD57+ T cells (not recorded which) from PBMCs. All receptors come from a human donor with aplastic anemia.

In this sample, this clonotype turned up many times. The genes are TRBV7-9 and TRBJ1-3, with 8 bases fitting TRBD1. With V trimmed by 11 bases and J by 6 bases, 12 bases remained unmatched. Germline values: CDR1 SEHNR, CDR2 FQNEAQ (reference sequence). This CDR3 spans 14 amino acids. CDR3 nucleotides: TGTGCCGGAACGGGGGGGACAGGTACAAACACCATATATTTT. Encoded protein: CAGTGGTGTNTIYF.

This clonotype was found many times. The CDR3 loop is CSARVGGRNYEQYF. The CDR3 nucleotides are TGCAGTGCTAGAGTAGGGGGCAGAAACTACGAGCAGTACTTC. The chain is built from TRBV20-1 and TRBJ2-7; 7 positions agree with TRBD1. V lost 1 base to trimming and J lost 3 bases; unmatched junction nucleotides: 6. The CDR3 has 14 amino acids. Germline loops: CDR1 DFQATT, CDR2 SNEGSKA (reference sequence).

This clonotype was seen at least ten times. The V and J genes are TRBV10-3 and TRBJ2-5; 9 bases align to TRBD1. This CDR3 has 14 amino acids. CDR1 and CDR2 from the germline V gene are ENHRY and SYGVKD. Unmatched junction bases numbered 2, after V lost 3 bases and J lost 3 bases. CDR3 in DNA: TGTGCCATCAGTGATGGGGACAGGGAAGAGACCCAGTACTTC. Amino acids: CAISDGDREETQYF.

This clonotype was observed a few times. This chain links TRBV7-6 with TRBJ2-2; D may be TRBD2 (5 bases). CDR3 size: 16 residues. The germline gives CDR1 SGHVS, CDR2 FNYEAQ. Trimming removed 1 base from V and 2 bases from J, with 11 bases in between. Here the CDR3 DNA reads TGTGCCAGCAGCTTAGGCGGACTTCTCAACACCGGGGAGCTGTTTTTT. It encodes CASSLGGLLNTGELFF.

This clonotype came up many times. The rearrangement links TRBV19 to TRBJ1-2; 7 bases align to TRBD1. The ends lost 5 bases at V and 3 bases at J; junction bases unmatched: 9. The CDR3 contains 15 residues. Per germline, CDR1 LNHDA and CDR2 SQIVND (reference sequence). The CDR3 DNA is TGTGCCAGTAGTGCCACAGGGGCCTACTACTATGGCTACACCTTC. Its protein product is CASSATGAYYYGYTF.

The V and J genes are TRBV7-2 and TRBJ2-7; D unresolved. V was pared by 9 bases and J by 4 bases, with 7 bases between. The germline gives CDR1 SGHTA, CDR2 FQGNSA. The CDR3 consists of 10 residues. The CDR3 loop reads CASAGYEQYF. The CDR3, as DNA: TGTGCCAGTGCCGGGTACGAGCAGTACTTC. Based on the CDR3 plus reference TRBV7-2 and TRBJ2-7, the full variable domain is GAGVSQSPSNKVTEKGKDVELRCDPISGHTALYWYRQSLGQGLEFLIYFQGNSAPDKSGLPSDRFSAERTGGSVSTLTIQRTQQEDSAVYLCASAGYEQYFGPGTRLTVT.

The chain combines TRBV6-1 with TRBJ1-6, with D possibly being TRBD1 (5 bases). The V gene's germline CDR1 is MNHNS and CDR2 SASEGT. V was pared by 5 bases and J by 5 bases, with 19 bases between. CDR3 length: 17 amino acids. The CDR3 DNA is TGTGCCAGCAGTATTTTTCAGGGAGGGCGCGATAATTCACCCCTCCACTTT. Its protein is CASSIFQGGRDNSPLHF.

This sequence joins TRBV9 and TRBJ1-1; a weak D match, TRBD1 (5 bases). The CDR3 is 16 residues long. Germline V gives CDR1 SGDLS, CDR2 YYNGEE. V shed 2 bases and J shed 6 bases, with 20 bases lying between them. CDR3 nucleotides: TGTGCCAGCAGCGTTGAAGGCGGGGCCAGACACGCTGAAGCTTTCTTT. Residues: CASSVEGGARHAEAFF.

About this clonotype itself: A read error may be the cause here, since a much bigger clone is one base away. The chain joins TRBV2 to TRBJ2-5; D unclear. Germline V gene lookup returns CDR1 SNHLY and CDR2 FYNNEI. Trimming cost V 6 bases and J 4 bases, with 15 bases left between them. CDR3 length: 14 residues. The CDR3 region is CASRYRPYLETQYF. The CDR3 region has the DNA TGTGCCAGCAGGTACCGTCCCTACCTAGAGACCCAGTACTTC. The full variable domain, with the rest looked up from reference TRBV2 and TRBJ2-5, is EPEVTQTPSHQVTQMGQEVILRCVPISNHLYFYWYRQILGQKVEFLVSFYNNEISEKSEIFDDQFSVERPDGSNFTLKIRSTKLEDSAMYFCASRYRPYLETQYFGPGTRLLVL.

V gene TRBV6-1 combines with J gene TRBJ2-2; tentative D call: TRBD2 (6 bases). The CDR3 length is 16 residues. The germline CDR1 and CDR2 sequences are MNHNS and SASEGT. The germline V and J ends were trimmed by 8 bases and 8 bases, with 24 bases remaining between them. The CDR3 sequence: CASSINRDPAGGELFF. The CDR3 coding sequence is TGTGCCAGCTCAATTAACCGGGACCCGGCGGGAGGGGAGCTGTTTTTT.

Details on this clonotype: One end of the junction is discordant with germline, which a read error may explain. The chain uses TRBV5-6 and TRBJ1-5; possible D gene TRBD1, 6 bases. The CDR3 spans 14 residues. CDR1 SGHDT and CDR2 YYEEEE come from the germline V gene. DNA of the CDR3: TGTGCCGGCAGCTTGGAAGGGGGAAATCAGCCCCAGCATTTT. Translation gives CAGSLEGGNQPQHF.

The CDR3 DNA reads TGTGCCAGCACTGGAACAAACGGAAACACCATATATTTT. Residues: CASTGTNGNTIYF. The genes are TRBV9 and TRBJ1-3; D call uncertain. The CDR3 totals 13 residues. V was cut by 6 bases and J by 4 bases, with 11 bases left in between. In germline, CDR1 is SGDLS, CDR2 YYNGEE.